The T cell receptor beta chain described here comes from a study of long-term antiretroviral therapy in people with HIV. Turning to this clone: Its matching antigen is unknown.

An immunoSEQ assay, version v3.0, was performed at survey level. Only in-frame clones appear in the TCRdb table, and some are missing; sequencing was by immunoSEQ multiplex PCR. The table lists approximately 45,000 clones, roughly 86% of them singletons. None of the participants with HIV were treated outside the United States. Study findings and constraints: Repertoire composition at all time points was dominated by clones that had expanded before ART.

Germline V gene data show CDR1 as LGHNA and CDR2 as YNFKEQ. The CDR3 runs 14 residues. Trimming pared 0 bases from V and 4 bases from J, leaving 7 bases between. The sample in question was unsorted PBMCs, obtained 0.1 years before starting antiretroviral therapy. The chain uses TRBV4-2 and TRBJ1-3; the D is unclear. The TCR comes from a woman aged 45-65 years with HIV. The CDR3 sequence: CASSQDRQGNTIYF. Written as DNA, the CDR3 is TGTGCCAGCAGCCAAGATCGCCAGGGAAACACCATATATTTT.